The source of this T cell receptor (beta chain) is a study of T cell repertoires in cytomegalovirus infection. TCRdb re-derived calls from the reads in MiXCR, one entry per CDR3 protein. The top ten clones hold less than 3.5% of a sample with 150,000 to 200,000 distinct CDR3 sequences, approximately 20% of them seen once. Germline V gene lookup returns CDR1 DFQATT and CDR2 SNEGSKA (reference sequence). V lost 5 bases and J lost 2, with 10 bases in between. The CDR3 consists of 13 residues. The chain uses TRBV20-1 and TRBJ2-1; TRBD1 might be the D (5 bases). The TCR comes from a human donor in good health (CMV status not recorded). Some clones in this sample may be carry-over from other donors' samples. Sequencing was carried out using PBMCs. This CDR3 is CSARQKAYNEQFF. The CDR3 bases are TGCAGTGCTCGACAGAAGGCCTACAATGAGCAGTTCTTC.